The 4 T cell receptor beta chains below were found in one sample sequenced in a study of T cell responses to AZD1222 COVID-19 vaccine. Clones were read by immunoSEQ multiplex PCR, and TCRdb kept only the in-frame ones, dropping some. The sample gives around 100,000 clones, nearly 90% of which show up once; around 21% is in the top ten. This sample comprised peripheral blood, obtained on day 0 of AZD1222 vaccination. These receptors came from an adult in good health.

This clone was counted only a few times. Different DNA sequences within this sample yield the same CDR3. This chain uses TRBV9 with TRBJ1-1, with 8 positions matching TRBD1. Germline CDR1 is SGDLS and CDR2 is YYNGEE. V was pared by 0 bases and J by 4 bases, with 2 bases of the junction left unmatched. The length of the CDR3 is 14 residues. The CDR3 here is CASSVGTGGTEAFF. The CDR3 coding sequence is TGTGCCAGCAGCGTAGGAACAGGGGGCACTGAAGCTTTCTTT. The whole variable domain, remainder taken from reference TRBV9 and TRBJ1-1, is DSGVTQTPKHLITATGQRVTLRCSPRSGDLSVYWYQQSLDQGLQFLIQYYNGEERAKGNILERFSAQQFPDLHSELNLSSLELGDSALYFCASSVGTGGTEAFFGQGTRLTVV.

CDR3 bases: TGTGCCAGCAGCCAGGGGGGGGGATATCAGCCCCAGCATTTT. Translating it yields CASSQGGGYQPQHF. This chain joins TRBV13 and TRBJ1-5, with 7 bases identical to TRBD1. Germline V lookup: CDR1 PRHDT, CDR2 FYEKMQ (reference sequence). CDR3 length equals 14 residues. Germline trimming cut 5 bases from V and 5 bases from J; bases unmatched to any gene: 6.

The genes are TRBV28 and TRBJ1-2; D may be TRBD1 (5 bases). The CDR3 totals 12 residues. V dropped 3 bases and J dropped 7 bases, with 9 bases sitting between them. Germline V gene data show CDR1 as MDHEN and CDR2 as SYDVKM. CDR3 DNA: TGTGCCAGCAGTTTCGTGGGGCGTGGCTACACCTTC. Protein product: CASSFVGRGYTF.

The chain employs TRBV2 and TRBJ2-7; D not resolved. Germline assignment: CDR1 SNHLY and CDR2 FYNNEI. Between the trimmed V and J ends, which lost 4 bases and 3 bases, there was a span of 10 bases. The CDR3 spans 13 residues. CDR3 residues: CASSGLLLYEQYF. The CDR3 coding sequence is TGTGCCAGCAGTGGGCTCCTTCTCTACGAGCAGTACTTC.